This is a list of T cell receptor beta chains from one sample in a study of cytomegalovirus exposure and HLA in healthy donors. Sequencing used immunoSEQ multiplex PCR; TCRdb keeps in-frame clones, though not all of them. The data contain 150,000 to 180,000 clones, 65% to 85% of them singletons. The sample was PBMCs. These receptors came from a man between 18 and 29 years old in good health and CMV-seronegative. Both conserved end residues are part of each CDR3. Fields, in order: V gene, clone size, D gene, J gene, CDR3 protein, CDR3 DNA. The D gene is left open where the match is weak. Expanded clones are given a class, and other clones once, few, many or no size at all.

v_call: TRBV11-2; clone_size: once; d_call: NA; j_call: TRBJ2-1; cdr3_aa: CASSLLTGLTSDEQFF; cdr3_nt: TGTGCCAGCAGCCTGCTAACCGGACTAACATCGGATGAGCAGTTCTTC
v_call: TRBV29-1; clone_size: NA; d_call: NA; j_call: TRBJ2-7; cdr3_aa: CSVGRARSYEQYF; cdr3_nt: TGCAGCGTTGGCAGGGCGAGATCCTACGAGCAGTACTTC
v_call: TRBV19; clone_size: NA; d_call: NA; j_call: TRBJ2-3; cdr3_aa: CASPRFEGVADTQYF; cdr3_nt: TGTGCCAGCCCCAGATTCGAGGGAGTGGCAGATACGCAGTATTTT
v_call: TRBV2; clone_size: NA; d_call: TRBD2; j_call: TRBJ2-3; cdr3_aa: CASSDPGLAGPGTDTQYF; cdr3_nt: TGTGCCAGCAGTGACCCGGGACTAGCGGGGCCAGGCACAGATACGCAGTATTTT
v_call: TRBV5-4; clone_size: NA; d_call: TRBD1; j_call: TRBJ2-1; cdr3_aa: CASSPGQGQGSEQFF; cdr3_nt: TGTGCCAGCAGCCCCGGGCAGGGACAGGGATCTGAGCAGTTCTTC
v_call: TRBV7-8; clone_size: NA; d_call: NA; j_call: TRBJ1-5; cdr3_aa: CASSLVGRDYNQPQHF; cdr3_nt: TGTGCCAGCAGCTTAGTTGGCAGAGACTACAATCAGCCCCAGCATTTT
v_call: TRBV18; clone_size: NA; d_call: NA; j_call: TRBJ1-1; cdr3_aa: CASSPPGRVTEAFF; cdr3_nt: TGTGCCAGCTCACCACCGGGCAGGGTAACTGAAGCTTTCTTT
v_call: TRBV2; clone_size: NA; d_call: NA; j_call: TRBJ1-1; cdr3_aa: CASSWGVSTEAFF; cdr3_nt: TGTGCCAGCAGCTGGGGGGTTTCCACTGAAGCTTTCTTT
v_call: TRBV19; clone_size: NA; d_call: NA; j_call: TRBJ2-1; cdr3_aa: CASNPGTYNEQFF; cdr3_nt: TGTGCCAGTAATCCAGGTACCTACAATGAGCAGTTCTTC
v_call: TRBV30; clone_size: NA; d_call: NA; j_call: TRBJ1-1; cdr3_aa: CAWSQGTGTEAFF; cdr3_nt: TGTGCCTGGTCCCAGGGAACAGGCACTGAAGCTTTCTTT
v_call: TRBV5-6; clone_size: NA; d_call: NA; j_call: TRBJ1-1; cdr3_aa: CASSWGAEAFF; cdr3_nt: TGTGCCAGCAGCTGGGGCGCTGAAGCTTTCTTT
v_call: TRBV6-6; clone_size: NA; d_call: TRBD1; j_call: TRBJ1-2; cdr3_aa: CASSYSTGGNGYTF; cdr3_nt: TGTGCCAGCAGTTACTCAACAGGGGGAAATGGCTACACCTTC
v_call: TRBV7-2; clone_size: NA; d_call: TRBD2; j_call: TRBJ2-3; cdr3_aa: CASSLAWASGGPDTQYF; cdr3_nt: TGTGCCAGCAGCTTAGCGTGGGCTAGCGGGGGGCCAGATACGCAGTATTTT
v_call: TRBV6-5; clone_size: NA; d_call: NA; j_call: TRBJ1-2; cdr3_aa: CASSYSTGSGGTF; cdr3_nt: TGTGCCAGCAGTTACTCTACTGGCAGCGGCGGCACCTTC
v_call: TRBV2; clone_size: NA; d_call: TRBD1; j_call: TRBJ2-2; cdr3_aa: CASRTGTDNTGELFF; cdr3_nt: TGTGCCAGCAGGACCGGGACAGATAACACCGGGGAGCTGTTTTTT
v_call: TRBV15; clone_size: NA; d_call: NA; j_call: TRBJ2-5; cdr3_aa: CATSRDNTGTGQETQYF; cdr3_nt: TGTGCCACCAGCAGAGATAATACGGGGACTGGTCAAGAGACCCAGTACTTC
v_call: TRBV11-2; clone_size: NA; d_call: NA; j_call: TRBJ1-1; cdr3_aa: CASSSRGNTEAFF; cdr3_nt: TGTGCCAGCAGCTCCCGGGGGAACACTGAAGCTTTCTTT
v_call: TRBV2; clone_size: NA; d_call: NA; j_call: TRBJ2-1; cdr3_aa: CASSATTSGHEQFF; cdr3_nt: TGTGCCAGCAGTGCCACTACTTCTGGCCATGAGCAGTTCTTC
v_call: TRBV5-6; clone_size: NA; d_call: TRBD1; j_call: TRBJ2-7; cdr3_aa: CASSLFGQGVPYEQYF; cdr3_nt: TGTGCCAGCAGCTTGTTCGGACAGGGGGTTCCTTACGAGCAGTACTTC
v_call: TRBV6-4; clone_size: NA; d_call: TRBD2; j_call: TRBJ2-3; cdr3_aa: CASSDFFTSGGTDTQYF; cdr3_nt: TGTGCCAGCAGTGATTTTTTCACTAGCGGGGGCACAGATACGCAGTATTTT
v_call: TRBV28; clone_size: NA; d_call: NA; j_call: TRBJ2-1; cdr3_aa: CASSSLKSLNNEQFF; cdr3_nt: TGTGCCAGCAGTTCACTAAAGTCCCTTAACAATGAGCAGTTCTTC
v_call: TRBV27; clone_size: once; d_call: TRBD1; j_call: TRBJ1-1; cdr3_aa: CASSHRGPTEAFF; cdr3_nt: TGTGCCAGCAGCCACAGGGGACCCACTGAAGCTTTCTTT
v_call: TRBV19; clone_size: NA; d_call: NA; j_call: TRBJ1-1; cdr3_aa: CASSIVAGNTEAFF; cdr3_nt: TGTGCCAGTAGTATAGTGGCGGGGAACACTGAAGCTTTCTTT
v_call: TRBV6-6; clone_size: NA; d_call: NA; j_call: TRBJ2-5; cdr3_aa: CASSPSHQETQYF; cdr3_nt: TGTGCCAGCAGTCCCTCCCACCAAGAGACCCAGTACTTC
v_call: TRBV10-3; clone_size: few; d_call: TRBD1; j_call: TRBJ1-2; cdr3_aa: CAISDPTGDYGYTF; cdr3_nt: TGTGCCATCAGTGACCCTACAGGGGACTATGGCTACACCTTC
v_call: TRBV11-3; clone_size: NA; d_call: NA; j_call: TRBJ2-3; cdr3_aa: CASNLVRRSDTQYF; cdr3_nt: TGTGCCAGCAACCTAGTTAGGCGATCAGATACGCAGTATTTT
v_call: TRBV2; clone_size: NA; d_call: NA; j_call: TRBJ1-1; cdr3_aa: CASIKFPNTEAFF; cdr3_nt: TGTGCCAGCATTAAATTTCCGAACACTGAAGCTTTCTTT
v_call: TRBV2; clone_size: NA; d_call: NA; j_call: TRBJ1-1; cdr3_aa: CASSESGTLKRTENEAFF; cdr3_nt: TGTGCCAGCAGTGAATCTGGTACATTGAAACGGACAGAGAATGAAGCTTTCTTT
v_call: TRBV7-8; clone_size: NA; d_call: TRBD1; j_call: TRBJ1-2; cdr3_aa: CASSFTDRVYGYTF; cdr3_nt: TGTGCCAGCAGCTTTACGGACAGGGTCTATGGCTACACCTTC
v_call: TRBV19; clone_size: NA; d_call: TRBD2; j_call: TRBJ2-3; cdr3_aa: CASNTGLGGDTQYF; cdr3_nt: TGTGCCAGTAATACGGGACTAGGAGGGGATACGCAGTATTTT
v_call: TRBV18; clone_size: NA; d_call: NA; j_call: TRBJ1-5; cdr3_aa: CASSPDSTNQPQHF; cdr3_nt: TGTGCCAGCTCACCAGACAGCACTAATCAGCCCCAGCATTTT
v_call: TRBV13; clone_size: NA; d_call: TRBD2; j_call: TRBJ2-1; cdr3_aa: CASSPRGGDEQFF; cdr3_nt: TGTGCCAGCAGCCCCCGGGGGGGCGATGAGCAGTTCTTC
v_call: TRBV27; clone_size: NA; d_call: TRBD1; j_call: TRBJ2-6; cdr3_aa: CASSPGQTSSGANVLTF; cdr3_nt: TGTGCCAGCAGTCCGGGACAGACAAGCTCTGGGGCCAACGTCCTGACTTTC
v_call: TRBV4-1; clone_size: NA; d_call: TRBD1; j_call: TRBJ1-1; cdr3_aa: CASSQVRTGVLRTEAFF; cdr3_nt: TGCGCCAGCAGCCAAGTGCGGACAGGGGTTCTGAGAACTGAAGCTTTCTTT
v_call: TRBV2; clone_size: NA; d_call: TRBD2; j_call: TRBJ2-2; cdr3_aa: CASILGLAGEITGELFF; cdr3_nt: TGTGCCAGCATCCTGGGACTAGCGGGGGAAATTACCGGGGAGCTGTTTTTT
v_call: TRBV11-3; clone_size: NA; d_call: NA; j_call: TRBJ1-1; cdr3_aa: CASSLSSSGAEAFF; cdr3_nt: TGTGCCAGCAGCTTAAGTTCCTCGGGGGCTGAAGCTTTCTTT
v_call: TRBV7-2; clone_size: NA; d_call: TRBD2; j_call: TRBJ2-3; cdr3_aa: CASSLAGGGADTQYF; cdr3_nt: TGTGCCAGCAGCTTAGCCGGGGGGGGTGCAGATACGCAGTATTTT
v_call: TRBV7-6; clone_size: NA; d_call: TRBD1; j_call: TRBJ1-6; cdr3_aa: CASSLNAGGYSPLHF; cdr3_nt: TGTGCCAGCAGCTTAAACGCAGGGGGATATTCACCCCTCCACTTT
v_call: TRBV7-2; clone_size: few; d_call: NA; j_call: TRBJ1-2; cdr3_aa: CASSTGTSRAWDTF; cdr3_nt: TGTGCCAGCAGCACGGGGACAAGTCGAGCGTGGGACACCTTC
v_call: TRBV19; clone_size: NA; d_call: NA; j_call: TRBJ2-1; cdr3_aa: CATSSGNSYNEQFF; cdr3_nt: TGTGCCACCTCCTCAGGGAACTCCTACAATGAGCAGTTCTTC
v_call: TRBV5-6; clone_size: NA; d_call: NA; j_call: TRBJ2-3; cdr3_aa: CASSLEAGITDTQYF; cdr3_nt: TGTGCCAGCAGCTTGGAGGCGGGGATCACAGATACGCAGTATTTT
v_call: TRBV28; clone_size: few; d_call: TRBD2; j_call: TRBJ2-1; cdr3_aa: CASSPTSGGAWNEQFF; cdr3_nt: TGTGCCAGCAGTCCCACCAGCGGGGGGGCCTGGAATGAGCAGTTCTTC
v_call: TRBV5-1; clone_size: once; d_call: TRBD2; j_call: TRBJ2-1; cdr3_aa: CASSSGPSGGAYNEQFF; cdr3_nt: TGCGCCAGCAGCTCAGGACCCAGCGGGGGGGCCTACAATGAGCAGTTCTTC
v_call: TRBV5-6; clone_size: NA; d_call: NA; j_call: TRBJ1-2; cdr3_aa: CASLVLGAGGAEGYTF; cdr3_nt: TGTGCCAGCCTGGTACTTGGGGCGGGGGGCGCTGAGGGCTACACCTTC
v_call: TRBV27; clone_size: NA; d_call: TRBD1; j_call: TRBJ2-1; cdr3_aa: CASTRDRAYNEQFF; cdr3_nt: TGTGCCAGTACTAGGGACAGGGCGTACAATGAGCAGTTCTTC
v_call: TRBV19; clone_size: NA; d_call: NA; j_call: TRBJ2-1; cdr3_aa: CASSANLGQGQFF; cdr3_nt: TGTGCCAGTAGTGCCAATCTTGGGCAGGGGCAGTTCTTC
v_call: TRBV6-5; clone_size: NA; d_call: NA; j_call: TRBJ1-3; cdr3_aa: CASSYSRVSGNTIYF; cdr3_nt: TGTGCCAGCAGTTACTCGAGGGTATCAGGAAACACCATATATTTT
v_call: TRBV5-1; clone_size: NA; d_call: NA; j_call: TRBJ1-1; cdr3_aa: CASSLVEGLNTEAFF; cdr3_nt: TGCGCCAGCAGCTTGGTGGAGGGCCTGAACACTGAAGCTTTCTTT
v_call: TRBV5-1; clone_size: NA; d_call: NA; j_call: TRBJ1-6; cdr3_aa: CASSLAGYSPLHF; cdr3_nt: TGCGCCAGCAGCTTGGCAGGTTATTCACCCCTCCACTTT
v_call: TRBV10-3; clone_size: once; d_call: TRBD1; j_call: TRBJ2-1; cdr3_aa: CATEPGQGYNEQFF; cdr3_nt: TGTGCCACCGAACCGGGACAGGGATACAATGAGCAGTTCTTC
v_call: TRBV7-7; clone_size: few; d_call: TRBD1; j_call: TRBJ2-4; cdr3_aa: CASSSRQGGAKNIQYF; cdr3_nt: TGTGCTAGCAGCTCAAGACAGGGGGGGGCCAAAAACATTCAGTACTTC